This T cell receptor (beta chain) was captured in a study of T cells after yellow fever vaccination. For the study at large: Preparation of the low-cell-number fractions used SMART-Seq v4 Ultra Low Input. Study findings and constraints: The booster response re-showed most primary clones: around 97% CD4, roughly 91% CD8.

This clonotype has at least ten counts. The antigen is not known. Making TCR cDNA involved 5'RACE template switching, which added UMIs and a universal primer site. Each CDR3 protein gets one entry after TCRdb re-called the 5' RACE reads with MiXCR. This table holds over 150,000 distinct CDR3 sequences, about 7% found once. The V gene's germline CDR1 is DFQATT and CDR2 SNEGSKA (reference sequence). Trimming shortened V by 3 bases and J by 0 bases, and 9 bases separated the two germline ends. This CDR3 has 13 residues. The sequenced sample was CD4+ T cells sorted from PBMCs, obtained about 5 days after the first yellow fever vaccination. The sequence was obtained from a man younger than 30 who received the YFV17D yellow fever vaccine. This chain links TRBV20-1 with TRBJ2-7; D is perhaps TRBD2 (6 bases). The CDR3 sequence: CSARAGYSYEQYF. As DNA, the CDR3 is TGCAGTGCTAGGGCGGGGTACTCCTACGAGCAGTACTTC.